This T cell receptor beta chain was recorded in a study of blood T cell repertoires in COVID-19. Study in general: The cDNA or gDNA used as material had been derived from T cells, B-cell-depleted T cells, or PBMCs.

As originally analysed: Cell counts per sample came from amplifying reference gene primers. The protocol was immunoSEQ multiplex PCR, while the TCRdb copy is restricted to in-frame clones and leaves out a portion. D and trimming come from the DNA, and the V and J calls and clone size come from that table. The sample records some 300,000 clones, around 90% being singletons. The germline V gene encodes CDR1 MNHEY and CDR2 SVGAGI. There are 14 residues in the CDR3. The V end was cut by 8 bases, the J end by 5 bases, with 15 bases between. Participants spanned ages about 18 to 100 years and resided in about 25 US areas. Each participant's cohort was designated according to participant-reported clinical history.

Material for sequencing was PBMCs or T cells enriched from blood (not recorded which). This TCR came from a woman younger than 45 who had recovered from COVID-19. V usage is TRBV6-5 and J usage is TRBJ1-4; D not resolved. Here the CDR3 reads CASAPTESNEKLFF. The CDR3 DNA sequence: TGTGCCAGCGCCCCCACAGAATCCAATGAAAAACTGTTTTTT.